The T cell receptor (beta chain) described here comes from a study of T cells in localized non-small cell lung cancer. On this clone itself: Its target is unknown.

The trim removed 7 bases at V and 7 bases at J, leaving 4 bases unmatched. The germline CDR1 and CDR2 sequences are MNHEY and SMNVEV (reference sequence). This CDR3 comprises 13 residues. Study results and limitations: Adjacent uninvolved lung had the highest clonality, suggesting focused antigen responses. When the top 100 tumor clones were examined, a median around 61 of them also appeared in the adjacent lung, which was paired and uninvolved.

Produced via immunoSEQ multiplex PCR; TCRdb's table is partial and in-frame only. The table includes tens of thousands of clones, 80% to 90% detected once. This TCR was recovered from a man aged 40 to 69 with stage I lung adenocarcinoma. The specimen comprised peripheral blood, sampled before any cancer treatment. The chain recombines TRBV27 with TRBJ2-1; 10 bases align to TRBD2. This CDR3 reads CASTPSGSNEQFF. The CDR3 nucleotides are TGTGCCAGCACCCCTAGCGGGAGTAATGAGCAGTTCTTC.